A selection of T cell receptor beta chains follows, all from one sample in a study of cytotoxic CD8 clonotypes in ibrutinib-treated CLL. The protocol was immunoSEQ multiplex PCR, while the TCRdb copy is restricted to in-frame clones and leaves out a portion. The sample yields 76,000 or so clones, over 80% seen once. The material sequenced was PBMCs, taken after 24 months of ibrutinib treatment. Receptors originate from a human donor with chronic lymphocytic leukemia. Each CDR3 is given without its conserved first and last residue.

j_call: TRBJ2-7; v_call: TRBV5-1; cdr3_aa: ASSLGGPYEQY
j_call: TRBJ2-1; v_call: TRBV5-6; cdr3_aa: ASSLDLVVAGFYNEQF
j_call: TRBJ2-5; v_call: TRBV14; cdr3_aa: ASSQDLRGNQY
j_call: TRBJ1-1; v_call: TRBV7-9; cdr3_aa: ASSGASEAF
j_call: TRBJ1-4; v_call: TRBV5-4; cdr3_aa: ASSSGQQNEKLF
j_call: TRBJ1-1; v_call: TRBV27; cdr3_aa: ASKWAENTEAF
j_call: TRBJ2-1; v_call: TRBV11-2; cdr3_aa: ASSLIRDRDKGGYNEQF
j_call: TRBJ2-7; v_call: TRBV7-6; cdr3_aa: ASSPGQGSGYEQY
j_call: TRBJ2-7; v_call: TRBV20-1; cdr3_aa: SARTGYEQY
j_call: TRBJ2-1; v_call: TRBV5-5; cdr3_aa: ASSLLQSGEQF
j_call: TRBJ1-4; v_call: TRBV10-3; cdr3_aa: AISARGQGEKLF
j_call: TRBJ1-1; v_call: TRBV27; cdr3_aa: ASRWGLQNTEAF
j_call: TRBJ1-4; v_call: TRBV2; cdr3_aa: ASSEVGTDNEKLF
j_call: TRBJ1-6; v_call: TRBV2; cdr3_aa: ASSVSGVDNSPLH
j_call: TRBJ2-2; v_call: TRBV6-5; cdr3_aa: ASSYSSRGSVGELF
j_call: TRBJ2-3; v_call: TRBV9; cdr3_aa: ASSATGQGMRTDTQY
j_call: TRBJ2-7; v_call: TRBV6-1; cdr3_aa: ASTLNYRGGNEQY
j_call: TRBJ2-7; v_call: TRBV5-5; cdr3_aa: ASSLAGTGGAYEQY
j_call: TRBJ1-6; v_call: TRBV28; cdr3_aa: ASTPQYNSPLH
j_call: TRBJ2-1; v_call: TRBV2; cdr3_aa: ASRADLSSYNEQF
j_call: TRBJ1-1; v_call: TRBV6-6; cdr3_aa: ASSYLGRPEAF
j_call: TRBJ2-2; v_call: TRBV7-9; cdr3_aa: ASSSASGTNTGELF
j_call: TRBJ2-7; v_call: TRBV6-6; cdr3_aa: ASSSSSATYEQY
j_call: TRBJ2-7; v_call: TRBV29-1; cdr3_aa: SVDRGHEQY
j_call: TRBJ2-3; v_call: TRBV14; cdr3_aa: ASSQGLGETHHTQY
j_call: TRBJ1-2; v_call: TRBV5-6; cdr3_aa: ASSWGAGQGNGYT
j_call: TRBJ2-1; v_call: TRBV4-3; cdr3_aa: ASSQTSGGLNEQF
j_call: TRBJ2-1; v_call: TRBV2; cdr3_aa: ASMARNEQF
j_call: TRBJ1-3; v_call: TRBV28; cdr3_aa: ASSLLSGNTIY
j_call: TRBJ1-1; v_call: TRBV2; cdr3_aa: ASSEERNTEAF
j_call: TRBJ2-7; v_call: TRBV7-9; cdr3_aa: ASSLVHEQY
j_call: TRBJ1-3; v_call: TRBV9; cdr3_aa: ASSVEEGLSGNTIY
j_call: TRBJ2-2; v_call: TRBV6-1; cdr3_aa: ASRGVPNTGELF
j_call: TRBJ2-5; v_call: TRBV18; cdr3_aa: ASSPWLGKGRETQY
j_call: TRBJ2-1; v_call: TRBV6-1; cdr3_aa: ASSEASTL
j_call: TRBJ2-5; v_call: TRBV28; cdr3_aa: ASTWGRGETQY
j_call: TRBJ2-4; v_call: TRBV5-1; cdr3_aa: ASSLAGTSGGNIQY
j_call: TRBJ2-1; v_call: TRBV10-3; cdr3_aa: AIREGTVSYNEQF
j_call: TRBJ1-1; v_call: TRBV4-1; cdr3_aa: ASSQATQNTEAF
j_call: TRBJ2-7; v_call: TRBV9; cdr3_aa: ASSVGGYSYEQY
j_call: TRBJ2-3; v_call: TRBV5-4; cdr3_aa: ASSSKTSGGTDTQY
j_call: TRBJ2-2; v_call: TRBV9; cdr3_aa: ASSFWDANTGELF
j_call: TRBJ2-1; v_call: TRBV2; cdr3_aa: AINRDREAVDEQF
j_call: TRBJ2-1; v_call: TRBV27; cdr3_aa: ASSPPRGGSDEQF
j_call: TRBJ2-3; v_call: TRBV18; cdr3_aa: ASSLRLGTDTQY
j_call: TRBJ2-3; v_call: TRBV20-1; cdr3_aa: SARLRFTQY
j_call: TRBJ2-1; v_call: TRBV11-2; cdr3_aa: ASSPGWAAGGGNEQF
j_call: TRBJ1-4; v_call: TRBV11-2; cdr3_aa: ASSRQGRMEEKLF
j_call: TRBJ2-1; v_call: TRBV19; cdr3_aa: ASSIKLAMSPSEQF
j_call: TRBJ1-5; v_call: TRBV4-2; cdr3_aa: ASSQEDRGINQPQH
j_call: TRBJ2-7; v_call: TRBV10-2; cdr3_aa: ASSGGYEQY
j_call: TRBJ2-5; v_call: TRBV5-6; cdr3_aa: ASSLANSGQGTQY
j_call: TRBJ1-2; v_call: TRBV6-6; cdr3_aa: ASSHLSGQYGYT
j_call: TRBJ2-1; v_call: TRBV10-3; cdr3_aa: AISSGYNEQF
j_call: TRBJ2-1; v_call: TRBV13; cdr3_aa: ASSLVAGTKF